The T cell receptor beta chain described here comes from a study of blood T cell repertoires in COVID-19. Study-wide background: Material from acute and convalescent COVID-19 was sourced from the United States, Italy and Spain. T cells, B-cell-depleted T cells, or PBMCs provided the cDNA or gDNA that served as material.

This clone was detected only once. This sample also contains other DNA sequences that code for the same CDR3. Authors' data handling: Nucleated cell number was recorded as an estimate derived from reference gene primer amplification. Only in-frame clones appear in the TCRdb table, and some are missing; sequencing was by immunoSEQ multiplex PCR. Clone size and the V and J calls come from that table; the DNA yielded D and trimming. The table records about 160,000 clones, about 88% of them present only once. The sample comprised peripheral blood. The receptor was isolated from a man in his 60s with active or convalescent COVID-19.

CDR3 DNA: TGTGCCAGCAGTGAATCAGGCTATGGCTACACCTTC. Amino acid sequence: CASSESGYGYTF. V and J are TRBV25-1 and TRBJ1-2; D gene unclear. This CDR3 is 12 amino acids long. Germline CDR1 MGHDK, CDR2 SYGVNS. The V end lost 1 base, the J end lost 4 bases, and 4 bases lay between the germline ends.